This TCR beta chain was identified during a study of blood T cell repertoires in COVID-19. About the research overall: From the United States, Italy and Spain came samples of acute and convalescent COVID-19. Sources were T cells, B-cell-depleted T cells, or PBMCs; the material itself was cDNA or gDNA.

Germline CDR1 MGHRA, CDR2 YSYEKL. V shed 4 bases and J 3 bases; nucleotides not matched to a gene: 4. The CDR3 is 14 amino acids. As processed by the authors: Nucleated cell counts were estimated from reference gene primer amplification. Using immunoSEQ multiplex PCR, the repertoire was profiled, and TCRdb retains in-frame clones only, with some absent. V, J and clone size are those of that table, while D and trimming were read from the DNA. The sample records 130,000 or so clones, about four fifths being singletons. The sequence came from a human donor in a cohort sampled during active COVID-19. The genes are TRBV4-1 and TRBJ1-1, with 8 nucleotides matching TRBD1. Sequenced: peripheral blood. CDR3 DNA sequence: TGCGCCAGCAGCCTACAGGGGGGAGACACTGAAGCTTTCTTT. Translating it yields CASSLQGGDTEAFF.